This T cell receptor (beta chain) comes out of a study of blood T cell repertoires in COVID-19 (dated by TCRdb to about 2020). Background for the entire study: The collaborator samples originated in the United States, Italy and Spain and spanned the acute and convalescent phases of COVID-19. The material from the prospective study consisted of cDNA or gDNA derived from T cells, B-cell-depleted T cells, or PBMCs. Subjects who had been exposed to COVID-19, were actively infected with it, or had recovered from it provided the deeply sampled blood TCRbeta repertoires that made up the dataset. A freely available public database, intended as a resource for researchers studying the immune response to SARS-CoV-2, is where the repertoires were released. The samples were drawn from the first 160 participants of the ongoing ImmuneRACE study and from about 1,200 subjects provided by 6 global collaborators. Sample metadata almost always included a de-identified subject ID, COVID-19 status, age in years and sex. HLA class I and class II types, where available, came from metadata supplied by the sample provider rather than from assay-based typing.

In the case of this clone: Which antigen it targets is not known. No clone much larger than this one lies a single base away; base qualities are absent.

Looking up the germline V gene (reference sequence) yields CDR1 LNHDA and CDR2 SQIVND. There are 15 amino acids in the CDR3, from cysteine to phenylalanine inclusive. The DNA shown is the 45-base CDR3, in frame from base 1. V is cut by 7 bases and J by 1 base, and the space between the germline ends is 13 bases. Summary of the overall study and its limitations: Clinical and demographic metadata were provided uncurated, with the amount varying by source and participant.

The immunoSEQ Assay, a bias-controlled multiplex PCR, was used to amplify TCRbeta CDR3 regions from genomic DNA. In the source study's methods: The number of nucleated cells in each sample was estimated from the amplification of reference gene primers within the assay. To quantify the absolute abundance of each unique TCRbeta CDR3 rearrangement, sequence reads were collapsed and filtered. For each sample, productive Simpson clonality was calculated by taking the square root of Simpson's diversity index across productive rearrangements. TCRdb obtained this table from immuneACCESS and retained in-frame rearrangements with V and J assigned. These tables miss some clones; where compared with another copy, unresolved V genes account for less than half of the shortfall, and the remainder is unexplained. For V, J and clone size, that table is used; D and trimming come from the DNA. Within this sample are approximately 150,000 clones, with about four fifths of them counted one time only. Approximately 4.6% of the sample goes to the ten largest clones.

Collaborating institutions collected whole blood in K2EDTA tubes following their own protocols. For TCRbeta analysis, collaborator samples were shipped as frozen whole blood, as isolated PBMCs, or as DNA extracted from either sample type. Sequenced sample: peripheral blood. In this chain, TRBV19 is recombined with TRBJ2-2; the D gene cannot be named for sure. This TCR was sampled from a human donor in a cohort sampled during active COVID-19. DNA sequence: TGTGCCAGTACTATGCAAGCGAGGAACACCGGGGAGCTGTTTTTT. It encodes CASTMQARNTGELFF.